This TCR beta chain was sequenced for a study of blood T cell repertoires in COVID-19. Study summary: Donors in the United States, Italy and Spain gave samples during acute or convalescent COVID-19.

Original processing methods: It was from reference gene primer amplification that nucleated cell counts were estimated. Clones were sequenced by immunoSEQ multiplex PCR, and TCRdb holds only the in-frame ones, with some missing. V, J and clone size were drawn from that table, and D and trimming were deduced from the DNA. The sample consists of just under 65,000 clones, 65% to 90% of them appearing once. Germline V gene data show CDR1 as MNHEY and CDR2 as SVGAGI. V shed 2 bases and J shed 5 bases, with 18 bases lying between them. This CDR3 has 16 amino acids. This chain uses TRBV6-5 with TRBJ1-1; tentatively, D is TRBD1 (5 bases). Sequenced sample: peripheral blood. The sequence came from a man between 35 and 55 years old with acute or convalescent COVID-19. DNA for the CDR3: TGTGCCAGCAGTTACCCGGGGGTGGCGGGGCGGACTGAAGCTTTCTTT. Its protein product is CASSYPGVAGRTEAFF.